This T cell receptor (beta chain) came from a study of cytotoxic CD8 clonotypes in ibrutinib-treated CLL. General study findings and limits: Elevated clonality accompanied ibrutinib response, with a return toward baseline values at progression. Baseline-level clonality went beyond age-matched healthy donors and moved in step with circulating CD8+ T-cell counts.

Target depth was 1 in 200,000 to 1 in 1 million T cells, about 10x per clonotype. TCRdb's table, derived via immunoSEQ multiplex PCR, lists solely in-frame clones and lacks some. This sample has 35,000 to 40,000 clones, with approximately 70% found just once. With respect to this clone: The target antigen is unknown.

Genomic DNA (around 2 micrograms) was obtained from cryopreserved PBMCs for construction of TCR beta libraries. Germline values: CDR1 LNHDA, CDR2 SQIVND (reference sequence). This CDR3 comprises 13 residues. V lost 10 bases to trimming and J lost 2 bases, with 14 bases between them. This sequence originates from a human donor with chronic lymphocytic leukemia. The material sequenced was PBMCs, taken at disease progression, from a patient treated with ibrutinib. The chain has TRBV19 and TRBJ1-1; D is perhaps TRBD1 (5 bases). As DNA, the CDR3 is TGTGCCATGTCAACGGGGCTTAACACTGAAGCTTTCTTT. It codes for CAMSTGLNTEAFF.